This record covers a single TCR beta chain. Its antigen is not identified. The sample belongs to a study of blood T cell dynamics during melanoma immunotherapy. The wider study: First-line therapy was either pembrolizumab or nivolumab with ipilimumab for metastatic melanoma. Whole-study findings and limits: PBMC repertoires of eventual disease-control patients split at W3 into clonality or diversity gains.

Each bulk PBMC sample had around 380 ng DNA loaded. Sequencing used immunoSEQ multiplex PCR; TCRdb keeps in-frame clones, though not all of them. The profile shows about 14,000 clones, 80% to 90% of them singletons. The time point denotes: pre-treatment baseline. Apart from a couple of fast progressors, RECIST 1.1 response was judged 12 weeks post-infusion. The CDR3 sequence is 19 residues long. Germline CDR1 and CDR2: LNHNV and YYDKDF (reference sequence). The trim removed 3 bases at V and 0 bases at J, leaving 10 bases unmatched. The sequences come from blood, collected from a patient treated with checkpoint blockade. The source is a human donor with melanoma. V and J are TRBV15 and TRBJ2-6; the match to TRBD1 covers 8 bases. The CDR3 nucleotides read TGTGCCACCAGCAGGGACCAGGGGGCCGTGAGCTCTGGGGCCAACGTCCTGACTTTC. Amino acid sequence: CATSRDQGAVSSGANVLTF.